Given below is one T cell receptor (beta chain) in context. These data originate in a study of T cell responses to AZD1222 COVID-19 vaccine. TCRdb's table, derived via immunoSEQ multiplex PCR, lists solely in-frame clones and lacks some. The sample records about 110,000 clones, around 84% being singletons. The CDR3 sequence is 19 residues long. V dropped 1 base and J dropped 3 bases, with 24 bases sitting between them. Germline V gene lookup returns CDR1 SEHNR and CDR2 FQNEAQ (reference sequence). The sample was peripheral blood, taken on day 0 of AZD1222 vaccination. J is TRBJ1-2 and V is TRBV7-9, with D possibly being TRBD1 (6 bases). The receptor comes from an adult in good health. CDR3 amino acids: CASSLDRAGQTHIYYGYTF. Written as DNA, the CDR3 is TGTGCCAGCAGCTTAGACCGCGCTGGACAGACCCATATCTACTATGGCTACACCTTC.